The clone carrying this TCR beta chain was detected a few times. The sample belongs to a study of T cell repertoires in cytomegalovirus infection. The ends lost 4 bases at V and 3 bases at J; junction bases unmatched: 3. The CDR3 length is 15 residues. Germline values: CDR1 SGHNT, CDR2 YYREEE (reference sequence). TCRdb itself ran the reads through MiXCR, one entry per CDR3 protein. The profile shows more than 85,000 distinct CDR3 sequences, approximately 16% of them singletons. The TCR comes from a human donor in good health (CMV status not recorded). Some clones in this sample may be carry-over from other donors' samples. The chain recombines TRBV5-4 with TRBJ2-1; 11 bases fit TRBD2. The sequencing input was PBMCs. CDR3 bases: TGTGCCAGCAGCCCCGGGACTAGCGGCTACAATGAGCAGTTCTTC. Protein sequence: CASSPGTSGYNEQFF.